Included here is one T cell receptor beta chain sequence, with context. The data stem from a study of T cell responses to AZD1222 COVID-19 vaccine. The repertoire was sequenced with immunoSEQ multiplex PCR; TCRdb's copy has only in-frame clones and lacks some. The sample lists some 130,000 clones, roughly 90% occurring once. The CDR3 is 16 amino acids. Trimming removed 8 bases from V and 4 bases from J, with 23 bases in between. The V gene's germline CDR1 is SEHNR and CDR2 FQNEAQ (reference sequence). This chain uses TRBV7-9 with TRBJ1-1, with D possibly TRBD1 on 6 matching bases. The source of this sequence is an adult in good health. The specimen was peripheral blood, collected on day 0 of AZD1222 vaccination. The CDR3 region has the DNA TGTGCCAGCTCCCCCGGGGGCAGCCGATCCGTCACTGAAGCTTTCTTT. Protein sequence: CASSPGGSRSVTEAFF.